These 13 T cell receptor beta chains came from one sample sequenced in a study of T cells in Graves' hyperthyroidism and ophthalmopathy. Researchers took RNA transcripts and amplified the TCR beta CDR3 regions from them. A set of HTBI primers served as the primers for a first-round RT-PCR of the TCR CDR3. A single record per CDR3 protein comes from TCRdb applying MiXCR to the multiplex PCR reads. In the table there are more than 550,000 distinct CDR3 sequences, approximately 15% of which are singletons. Material: blood. The receptors were sampled from a man in his fifties or sixties with Graves' hyperthyroidism.

This clonotype was counted a few times. The chain employs TRBV2 and TRBJ2-5, with TRBD1 matching 8 bases. J was trimmed by 4 bases and V by 6 bases; bases with no gene match: 10. Germline V gives CDR1 SNHLY, CDR2 FYNNEI. The length of the CDR3 is 15 residues. The CDR3 DNA is TGTGCCAGCAGCTTATGGACGGACAGGGCAGAGACCCAGTACTTC. Its protein is CASSLWTDRAETQYF. Full variable domain (missing parts from reference TRBV2 and TRBJ2-5): EPEVTQTPSHQVTQMGQEVILRCVPISNHLYFYWYRQILGQKVEFLVSFYNNEISEKSEIFDDQFSVERPDGSNFTLKIRSTKLEDSAMYFCASSLWTDRAETQYFGPGTRLLVL.

This clonotype was found many times. The V and J genes are TRBV7-8 and TRBJ1-3; weak D call: TRBD1 (5 bases). Germline V gives CDR1 SGHVS, CDR2 FQNEAQ. V was trimmed by 5 bases and J by 4 bases, leaving 9 bases between them. The CDR3 sequence is 13 residues long. The CDR3 here is CASSPGFGNTIYF. CDR3 DNA sequence: TGTGCCAGCAGCCCAGGGTTCGGAAACACCATATATTTT.

The rearrangement links TRBV29-1 to TRBJ1-1, with D possibly being TRBD1 (6 bases). The ends were cut back, 2 bases at V and 3 bases at J, with 10 bases in the middle. The germline gives CDR1 SQVTM, CDR2 ANQGSEA. The CDR3 is 13 residues long. CDR3 sequence reads: CSVERGPDTEAFF. In DNA form, the CDR3 reads TGCAGCGTTGAACGGGGGCCGGACACTGAAGCTTTCTTT.

The table lists this clonotype with many counts. The J gene is TRBJ1-2, the V gene TRBV12-3 or TRBV12-4, with D tentatively TRBD1 (5 bases). The CDR3 totals 16 residues. V lost 6 bases to trimming and J lost 0 bases, with 17 bases between them. The CDR3 spells CASRFDRRSTNYGYTF. In nucleotides, the CDR3 is TGTGCCAGCAGATTTGACAGAAGATCCACTAACTATGGCTACACCTTC.

This sequence joins TRBV10-3 and TRBJ1-5; a possible D gene is TRBD1 (6 bases). The germline CDR1 and CDR2 sequences are ENHRY and SYGVKD. This CDR3 region has 14 residues. With 3 bases removed from V and 4 bases from J, the gap between germline ends came to 10 bases. The CDR3 region has the DNA TGTGCCATCAGTGAAGGGACATCAAATCAGCCCCAGCATTTT. It encodes CAISEGTSNQPQHF.

The DNA for the CDR3 is TGTGCCAGCTCACCGCCTTTGAGGGGACAGCAGTACTTC. Translation: CASSPPLRGQQYF. The chain recombines TRBV18 with TRBJ2-7; TRBD1 or TRBD2 may be the D gene (5 bases each). This CDR3 is 13 amino acids long. Per the germline V gene, CDR1 is KGHSH and CDR2 is LQKENI. V shed 3 bases and J shed 8 bases, with 14 bases lying between them. Combining the CDR3 with reference TRBV18 and TRBJ2-7 gives the whole variable domain NAGVMQNPRHLVRRRGQEARLRCSPMKGHSHVYWYRQLPEEGLKFMVYLQKENIIDESGMPKERFSAEFPKEGPSILRIQQVVRGDSAAYFCASSPPLRGQQYFGPGTRLTVT.

The chain is built from TRBV19 and TRBJ1-3; D not resolved. Germline CDR1 and CDR2: LNHDA and SQIVND (reference sequence). The CDR3 is made up of 14 amino acids. The ends were cut back, 7 bases at V and 0 bases at J, with 10 bases in the middle. CDR3 region: CASKRRSSGNTIYF. The DNA for the CDR3 is TGTGCCAGTAAGAGGCGCAGCTCTGGAAACACCATATATTTT.

The chain couples TRBV11-2 to TRBJ2-3, with 9 bases matching TRBD2. The V gene's germline CDR1 is SGHAT and CDR2 FQNNGV. This CDR3 comprises 16 residues. V was clipped by 5 bases and J by 3 bases; unmatched bases: 9. The CDR3 coding sequence is TGTGCCAGCAGCCAAACCATAGCGGGAGTGACAGATACGCAGTATTTT. Translating gives CASSQTIAGVTDTQYF.

This clonotype was counted a few times. This chain links TRBV27 with TRBJ2-7; the D gene is possibly TRBD1 (5 bases). The germline CDR1 and CDR2 sequences are MNHEY and SMNVEV (reference sequence). V was pared by 6 bases and J by 2 bases, with 14 bases between. CDR3 length: 14 amino acids. The CDR3 DNA is TGTGCCAGCAGGGGGCTAGAAAAAGCCTACGAGCAGTACTTC. Amino acid sequence: CASRGLEKAYEQYF.

This clonotype was detected many times. The chain recombines TRBV12-3 or TRBV12-4 with TRBJ2-1; the match to TRBD1 covers 9 bases. The V gene end was trimmed by 3 bases and the J gene end by 8 bases; junction bases not matched to a gene: 11. CDR3 length equals 16 residues. The CDR3 sequence: CASSFAPTGGLDEQFF. Here the CDR3 DNA reads TGTGCCAGCAGTTTTGCCCCGACAGGGGGTTTGGATGAGCAGTTCTTC.

V usage is TRBV6-1 and J usage is TRBJ1-6; D is unresolved. This CDR3 contains 16 residues. Germline lookup yields CDR1 MNHNS and CDR2 SASEGT. Trimming shortened V by 3 bases and J by 6 bases, and 15 bases separated the two germline ends. The CDR3 DNA sequence: TGTGCCAGCAGTGACGCGCCGGTGCTCTTTAATTCACCCCTCCACTTT. It specifies CASSDAPVLFNSPLHF.

This clonotype was picked up many times. The V gene is TRBV11-2, the J gene TRBJ2-7; TRBD2 matches 11 bases. There are 15 residues in the CDR3. Germline loops: CDR1 SGHAT, CDR2 FQNNGV. V lost 4 bases to trimming and J lost 5 bases; unmatched junction nucleotides: 7. CDR3 residues: CASSSRLAGRNEQYF. Here the CDR3 DNA reads TGTGCCAGCAGCTCGAGACTAGCGGGGAGGAACGAGCAGTACTTC.

There are a few counts of this clonotype. The rearrangement uses TRBV5-1 and TRBJ2-1; a weak D match, TRBD2 (5 bases). CDR3 length equals 15 residues. CDR1 SGHRS and CDR2 YFSETQ come from the germline V gene. Trimming removed 2 bases from V and 3 bases from J, with 12 bases in between. Here the CDR3 reads CASSFPGSNYNEQFF. The CDR3 bases are TGCGCCAGCAGCTTCCCGGGAAGTAACTACAATGAGCAGTTCTTC.